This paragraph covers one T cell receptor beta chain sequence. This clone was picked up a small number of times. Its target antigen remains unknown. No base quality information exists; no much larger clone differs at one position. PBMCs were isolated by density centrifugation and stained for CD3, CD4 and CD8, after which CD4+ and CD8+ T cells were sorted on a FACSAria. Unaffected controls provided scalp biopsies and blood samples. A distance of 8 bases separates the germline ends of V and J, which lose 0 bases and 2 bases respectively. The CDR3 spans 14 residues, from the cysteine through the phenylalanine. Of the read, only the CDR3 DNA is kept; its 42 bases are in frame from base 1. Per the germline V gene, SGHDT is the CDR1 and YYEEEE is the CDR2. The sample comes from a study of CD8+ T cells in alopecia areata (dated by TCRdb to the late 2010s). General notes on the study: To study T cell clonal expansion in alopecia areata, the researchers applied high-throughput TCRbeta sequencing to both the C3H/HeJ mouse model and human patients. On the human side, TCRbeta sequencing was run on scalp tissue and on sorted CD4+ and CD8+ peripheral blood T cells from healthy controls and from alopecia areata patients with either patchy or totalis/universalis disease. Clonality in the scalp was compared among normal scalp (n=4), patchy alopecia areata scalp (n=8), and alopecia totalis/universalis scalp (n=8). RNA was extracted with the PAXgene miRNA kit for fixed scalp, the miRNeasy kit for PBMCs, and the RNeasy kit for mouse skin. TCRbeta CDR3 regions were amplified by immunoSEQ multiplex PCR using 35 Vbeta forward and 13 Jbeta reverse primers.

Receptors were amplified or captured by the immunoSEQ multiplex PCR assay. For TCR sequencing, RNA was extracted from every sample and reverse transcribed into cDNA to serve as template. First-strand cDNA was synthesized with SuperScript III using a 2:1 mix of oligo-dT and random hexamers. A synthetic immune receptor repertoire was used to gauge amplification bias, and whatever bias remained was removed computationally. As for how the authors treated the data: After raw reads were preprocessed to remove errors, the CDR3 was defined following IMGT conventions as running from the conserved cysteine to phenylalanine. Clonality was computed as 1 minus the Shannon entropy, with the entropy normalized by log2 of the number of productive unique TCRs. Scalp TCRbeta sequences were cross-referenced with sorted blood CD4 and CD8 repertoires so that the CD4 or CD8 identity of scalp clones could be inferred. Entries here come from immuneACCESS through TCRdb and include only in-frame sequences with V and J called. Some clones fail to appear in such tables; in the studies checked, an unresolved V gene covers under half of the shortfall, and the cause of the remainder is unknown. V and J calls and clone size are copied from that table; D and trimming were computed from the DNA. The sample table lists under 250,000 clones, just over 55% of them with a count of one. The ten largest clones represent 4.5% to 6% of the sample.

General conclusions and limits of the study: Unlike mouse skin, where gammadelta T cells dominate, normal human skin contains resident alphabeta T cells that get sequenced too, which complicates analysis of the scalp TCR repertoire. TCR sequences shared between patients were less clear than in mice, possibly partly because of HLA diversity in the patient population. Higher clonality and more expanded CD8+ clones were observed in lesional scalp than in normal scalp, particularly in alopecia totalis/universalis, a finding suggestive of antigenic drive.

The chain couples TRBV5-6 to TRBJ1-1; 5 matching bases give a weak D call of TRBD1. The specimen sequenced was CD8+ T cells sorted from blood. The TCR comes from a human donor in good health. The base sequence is TGTGCCAGCAGCTTGGTAGGGGATAACACTGAAGCTTTCTTT. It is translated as CASSLVGDNTEAFF.